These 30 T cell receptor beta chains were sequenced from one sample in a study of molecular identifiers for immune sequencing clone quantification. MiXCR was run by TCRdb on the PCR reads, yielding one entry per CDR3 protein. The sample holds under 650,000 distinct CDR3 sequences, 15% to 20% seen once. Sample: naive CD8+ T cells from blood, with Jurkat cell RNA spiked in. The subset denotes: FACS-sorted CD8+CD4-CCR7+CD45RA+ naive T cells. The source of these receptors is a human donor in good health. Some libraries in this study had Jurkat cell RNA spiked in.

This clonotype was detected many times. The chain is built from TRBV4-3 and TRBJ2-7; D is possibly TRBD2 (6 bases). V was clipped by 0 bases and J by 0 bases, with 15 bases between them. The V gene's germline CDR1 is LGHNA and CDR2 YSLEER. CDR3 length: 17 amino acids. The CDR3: CASSQDLPGDSSYEQYF. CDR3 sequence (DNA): TGCGCCAGCAGCCAAGATCTGCCGGGAGATAGCTCCTACGAGCAGTACTTC.

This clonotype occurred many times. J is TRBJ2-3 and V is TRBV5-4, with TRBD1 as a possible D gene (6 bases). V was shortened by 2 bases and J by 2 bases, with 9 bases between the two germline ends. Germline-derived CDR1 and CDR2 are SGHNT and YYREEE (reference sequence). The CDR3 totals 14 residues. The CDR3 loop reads CASSFGTTTDTQYF. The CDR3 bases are TGTGCCAGCAGCTTTGGGACAACCACAGATACGCAGTATTTT.

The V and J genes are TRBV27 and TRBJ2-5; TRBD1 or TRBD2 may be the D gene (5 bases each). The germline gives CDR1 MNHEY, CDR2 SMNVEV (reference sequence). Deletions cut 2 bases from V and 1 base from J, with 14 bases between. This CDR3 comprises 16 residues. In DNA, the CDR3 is TGTGCCAGCAGTTTAACCGGGGCCGGAACCCAAGAGACCCAGTACTTC. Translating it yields CASSLTGAGTQETQYF.

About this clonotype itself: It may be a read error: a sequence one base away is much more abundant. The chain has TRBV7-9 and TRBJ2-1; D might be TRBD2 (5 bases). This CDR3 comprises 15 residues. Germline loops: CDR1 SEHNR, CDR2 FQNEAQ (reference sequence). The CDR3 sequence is CTSSPPFPRAYEQFF. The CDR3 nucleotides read TGTACCAGCAGCCCCCCTTTCCCGAGGGCCTATGAGCAGTTCTTC. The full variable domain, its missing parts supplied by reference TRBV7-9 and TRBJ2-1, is DTGVSQNPRHKITKRGQNVTFRCDPISEHNRLYWYRQTLGQGPEFLTYFQNEAQLEKSRLLSDRFSAERPKGSFSTLEIQRTEQGDSAMYLCTSSPPFPRAYEQFFGPGTRLTVL.

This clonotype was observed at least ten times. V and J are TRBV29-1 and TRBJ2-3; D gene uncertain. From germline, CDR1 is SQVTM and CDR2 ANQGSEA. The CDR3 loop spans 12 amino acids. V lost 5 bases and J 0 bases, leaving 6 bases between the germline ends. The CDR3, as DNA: TGCAGCGTTTTTAGTAGCACAGATACGCAGTATTTT. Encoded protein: CSVFSSTDTQYF.

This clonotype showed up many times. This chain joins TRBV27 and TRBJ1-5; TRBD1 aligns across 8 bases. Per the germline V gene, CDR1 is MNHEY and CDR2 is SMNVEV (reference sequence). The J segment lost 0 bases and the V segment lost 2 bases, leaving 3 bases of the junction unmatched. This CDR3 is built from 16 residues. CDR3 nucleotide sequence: TGTGCCAGCAGTTTAGCAGGGGGCCATAGCAATCAGCCCCAGCATTTT. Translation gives CASSLAGGHSNQPQHF.

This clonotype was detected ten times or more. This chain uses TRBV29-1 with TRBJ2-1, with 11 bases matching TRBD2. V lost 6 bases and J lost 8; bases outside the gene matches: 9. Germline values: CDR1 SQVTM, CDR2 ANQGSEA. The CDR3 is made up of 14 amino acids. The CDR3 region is CSVTLAGEPYEQFF. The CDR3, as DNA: TGCAGCGTCACACTAGCGGGAGAGCCGTATGAGCAGTTCTTC.

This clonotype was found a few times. The DNA of the CDR3 is TGTGCTAGTGGCCAATGGGCAGGGGGCACAGATACGCAGTATTTT. It yields the protein CASGQWAGGTDTQYF. The rearrangement joins TRBV12-5 to TRBJ2-3; weak D call: TRBD1 (6 bases). Trimming cost V 6 bases and J 1 base, with 14 bases left between them. This CDR3 is 15 amino acids long. Germline V lookup: CDR1 LGHNT, CDR2 FRNRAP.

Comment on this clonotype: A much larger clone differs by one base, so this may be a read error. The CDR3 DNA reads as TGTGCCAGCAGTCCAATACACCCGGACAGGGAGGAGAATCAGCCCCAGCATTTT. It yields the protein CASSPIHPDREENQPQHF. The chain joins TRBV27 to TRBJ1-5, with TRBD1 matching 8 bases. The CDR3 covers 18 residues. V gave up 5 bases and J gave up 4 bases; unmatched junction bases: 16. Germline V gene lookup returns CDR1 MNHEY and CDR2 SMNVEV (reference sequence).

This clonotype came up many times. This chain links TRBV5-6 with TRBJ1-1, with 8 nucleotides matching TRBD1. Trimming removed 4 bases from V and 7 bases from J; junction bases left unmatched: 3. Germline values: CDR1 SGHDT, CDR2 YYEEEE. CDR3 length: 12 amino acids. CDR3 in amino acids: CASSPGGDEAFF. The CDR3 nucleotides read TGTGCCAGCAGCCCAGGGGGCGATGAAGCTTTCTTT.

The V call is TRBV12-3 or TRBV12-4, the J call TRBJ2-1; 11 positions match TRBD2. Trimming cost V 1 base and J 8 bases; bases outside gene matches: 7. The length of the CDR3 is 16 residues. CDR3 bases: TGTGCCAGCAGTTTAGTACTAGCGGGGGTCTGGGATGAGCAGTTCTTC. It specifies CASSLVLAGVWDEQFF.

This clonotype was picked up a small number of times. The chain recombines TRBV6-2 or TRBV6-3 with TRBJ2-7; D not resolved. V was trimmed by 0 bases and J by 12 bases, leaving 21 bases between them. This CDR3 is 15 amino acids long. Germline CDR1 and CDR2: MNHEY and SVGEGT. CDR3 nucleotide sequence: TGTGCCAGCAGTTACTCGATTTTCGGGCCGAATCTCTGGTACTTC. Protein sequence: CASSYSIFGPNLWYF.

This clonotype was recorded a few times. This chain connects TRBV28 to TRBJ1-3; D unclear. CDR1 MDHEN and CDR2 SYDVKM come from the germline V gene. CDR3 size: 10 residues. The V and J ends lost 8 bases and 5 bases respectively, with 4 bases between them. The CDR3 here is CASGRNTIYF. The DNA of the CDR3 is TGTGCCAGCGGCAGAAACACCATATATTTT.

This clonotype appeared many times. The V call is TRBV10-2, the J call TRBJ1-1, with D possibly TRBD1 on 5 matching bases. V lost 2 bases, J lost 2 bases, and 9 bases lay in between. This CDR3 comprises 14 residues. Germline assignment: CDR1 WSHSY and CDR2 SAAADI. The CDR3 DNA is TGCGCCAGCAGTGAGAGACAGAAAAACACTGAAGCTTTCTTT. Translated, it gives CASSERQKNTEAFF.

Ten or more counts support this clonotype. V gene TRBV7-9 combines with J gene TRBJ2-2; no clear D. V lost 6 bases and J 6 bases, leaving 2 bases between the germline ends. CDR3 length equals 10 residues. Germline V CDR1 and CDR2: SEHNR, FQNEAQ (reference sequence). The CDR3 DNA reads TGTGCCAGCAGTTCCGGGGAGCTGTTTTTT. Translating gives CASSSGELFF.

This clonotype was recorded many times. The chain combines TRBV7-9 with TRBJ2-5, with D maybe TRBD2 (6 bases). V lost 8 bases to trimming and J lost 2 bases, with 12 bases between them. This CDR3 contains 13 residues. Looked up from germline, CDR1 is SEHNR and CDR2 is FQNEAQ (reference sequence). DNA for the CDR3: TGTGCCAGCCATGGACTATTACAAGAGACCCAGTACTTC. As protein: CASHGLLQETQYF.

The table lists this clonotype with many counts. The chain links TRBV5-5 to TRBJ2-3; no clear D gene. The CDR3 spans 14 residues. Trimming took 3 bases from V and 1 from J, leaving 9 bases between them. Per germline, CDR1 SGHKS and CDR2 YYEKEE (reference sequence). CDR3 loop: CASSSGGGTDTQYF. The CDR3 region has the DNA TGTGCCAGCAGCTCCGGCGGAGGCACAGATACGCAGTATTTT.

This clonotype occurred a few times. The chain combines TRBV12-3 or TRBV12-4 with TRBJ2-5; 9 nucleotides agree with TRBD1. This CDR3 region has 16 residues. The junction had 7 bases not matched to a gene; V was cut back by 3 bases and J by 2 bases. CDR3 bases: TGTGCCAGCAGTTTTCCTTCCGGACAGGGGCAAGAGACCCAGTACTTC. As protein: CASSFPSGQGQETQYF.

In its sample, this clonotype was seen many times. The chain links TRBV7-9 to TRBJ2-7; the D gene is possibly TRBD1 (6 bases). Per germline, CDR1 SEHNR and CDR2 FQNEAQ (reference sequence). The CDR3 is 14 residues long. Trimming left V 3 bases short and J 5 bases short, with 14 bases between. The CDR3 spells CASSFRQVYDEQYF. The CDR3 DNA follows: TGTGCCAGCAGCTTTCGACAGGTATATGACGAGCAGTACTTC. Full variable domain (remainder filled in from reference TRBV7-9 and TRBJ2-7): DTGVSQNPRHKITKRGQNVTFRCDPISEHNRLYWYRQTLGQGPEFLTYFQNEAQLEKSRLLSDRFSAERPKGSFSTLEIQRTEQGDSAMYLCASSFRQVYDEQYFGPGTRLTVT.

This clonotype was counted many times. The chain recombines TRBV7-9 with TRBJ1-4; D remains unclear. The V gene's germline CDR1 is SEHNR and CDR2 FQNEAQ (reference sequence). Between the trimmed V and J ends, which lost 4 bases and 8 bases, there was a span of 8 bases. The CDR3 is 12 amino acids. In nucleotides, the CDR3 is TGTGCCAGCAGCTATGGTTTGGAAAAACTGTTTTTT. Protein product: CASSYGLEKLFF. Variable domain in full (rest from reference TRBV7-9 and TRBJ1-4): DTGVSQNPRHKITKRGQNVTFRCDPISEHNRLYWYRQTLGQGPEFLTYFQNEAQLEKSRLLSDRFSAERPKGSFSTLEIQRTEQGDSAMYLCASSYGLEKLFFGSGTQLSVL.

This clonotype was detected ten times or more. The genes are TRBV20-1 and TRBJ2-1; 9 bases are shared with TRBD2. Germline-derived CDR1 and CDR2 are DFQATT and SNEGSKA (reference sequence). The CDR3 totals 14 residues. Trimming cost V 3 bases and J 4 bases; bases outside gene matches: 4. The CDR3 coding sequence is TGCAGTGCTAGTCCTCTAGCGGGATACAATGAGCAGTTCTTC. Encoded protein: CSASPLAGYNEQFF.

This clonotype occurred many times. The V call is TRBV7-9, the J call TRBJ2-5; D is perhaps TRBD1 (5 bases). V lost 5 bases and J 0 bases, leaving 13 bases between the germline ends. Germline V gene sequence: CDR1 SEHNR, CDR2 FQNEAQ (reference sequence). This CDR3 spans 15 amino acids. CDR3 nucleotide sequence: TGTGCCAGCAGCCCGGAACCCAGGGACCAAGAGACCCAGTACTTC. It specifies CASSPEPRDQETQYF.

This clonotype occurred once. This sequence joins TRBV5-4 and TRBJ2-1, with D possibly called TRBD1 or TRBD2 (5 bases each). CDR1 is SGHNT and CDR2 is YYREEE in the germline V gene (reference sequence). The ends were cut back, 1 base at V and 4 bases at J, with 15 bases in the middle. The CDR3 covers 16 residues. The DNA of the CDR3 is TGTGCCAGCAGCTTGATGAATCAGGGAGAGTACAATGAGCAGTTCTTC. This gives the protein CASSLMNQGEYNEQFF.

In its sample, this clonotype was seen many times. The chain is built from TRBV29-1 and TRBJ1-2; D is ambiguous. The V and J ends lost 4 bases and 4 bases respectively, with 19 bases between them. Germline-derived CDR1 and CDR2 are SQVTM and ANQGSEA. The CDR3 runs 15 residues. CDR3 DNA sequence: TGCAGCGTTGCCGACCGGAGGTTGGAGGGCTATGGCTACACCTTC. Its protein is CSVADRRLEGYGYTF.

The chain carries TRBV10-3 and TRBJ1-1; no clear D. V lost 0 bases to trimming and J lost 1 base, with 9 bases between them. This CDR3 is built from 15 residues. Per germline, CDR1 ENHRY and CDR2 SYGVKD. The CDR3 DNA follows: TGTGCCATCAGTGAGTCCCCGGGCGGGAACACTGAAGCTTTCTTT. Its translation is CAISESPGGNTEAFF.

The CDR3 region is CASSFWTGGTTEAFF. In DNA, the CDR3 is TGTGCCAGCAGCTTTTGGACAGGGGGCACCACTGAAGCTTTCTTT. The rearrangement links TRBV13 to TRBJ1-1; 11 nucleotides match TRBD1. The CDR3 spans 15 residues. From germline, CDR1 is PRHDT and CDR2 FYEKMQ (reference sequence). V was pared by 3 bases and J by 4 bases, with 4 bases of the junction left unmatched.

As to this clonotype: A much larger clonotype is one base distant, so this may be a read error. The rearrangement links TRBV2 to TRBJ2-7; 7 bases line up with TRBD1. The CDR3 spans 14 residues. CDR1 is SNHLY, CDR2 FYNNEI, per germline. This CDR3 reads CARSAPGQSYEQYF. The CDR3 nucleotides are TGTGCCCGCAGTGCCCCGGGACAGTCCTACGAGCAGTACTTC.

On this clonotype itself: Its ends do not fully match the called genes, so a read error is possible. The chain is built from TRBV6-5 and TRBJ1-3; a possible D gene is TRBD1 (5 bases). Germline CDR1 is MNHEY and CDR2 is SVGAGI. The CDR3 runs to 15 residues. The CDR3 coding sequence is TGTGCCGGCAGCCCCCTGAGGGGAACTGGAAACACCATATATTTT. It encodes CAGSPLRGTGNTIYF.

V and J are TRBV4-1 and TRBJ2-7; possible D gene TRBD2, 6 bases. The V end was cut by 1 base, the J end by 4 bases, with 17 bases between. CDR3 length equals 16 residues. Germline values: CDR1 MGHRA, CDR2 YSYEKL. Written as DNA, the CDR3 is TGCGCCAGCAGCCAAGGGACTACGGGGCCCCTATACGAGCAGTACTTC. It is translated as CASSQGTTGPLYEQYF.

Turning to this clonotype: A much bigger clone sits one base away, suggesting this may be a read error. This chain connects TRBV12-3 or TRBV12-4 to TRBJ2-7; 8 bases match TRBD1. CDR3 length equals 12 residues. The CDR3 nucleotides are TGTGCCAGCACCCCAGGGGGCAACGAGCGGTACTTC. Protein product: CASTPGGNERYF.